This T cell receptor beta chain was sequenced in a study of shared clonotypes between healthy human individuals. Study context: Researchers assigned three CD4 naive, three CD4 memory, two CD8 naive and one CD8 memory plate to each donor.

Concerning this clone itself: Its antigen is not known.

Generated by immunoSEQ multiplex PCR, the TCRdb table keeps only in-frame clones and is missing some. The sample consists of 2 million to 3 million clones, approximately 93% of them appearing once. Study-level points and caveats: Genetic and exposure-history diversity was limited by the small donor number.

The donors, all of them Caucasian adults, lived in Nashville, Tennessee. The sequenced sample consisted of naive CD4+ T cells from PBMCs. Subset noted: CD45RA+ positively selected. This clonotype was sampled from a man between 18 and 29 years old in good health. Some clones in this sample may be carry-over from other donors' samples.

CDR3 nucleotides: TGCGCCAGCAGTTCCGGACAGGGGCCCTCTTTAGTGCAGTACTTC. It encodes CASSSGQGPSLVQYF. The chain recombines TRBV10-1 with TRBJ2-7, with 9 nucleotides matching TRBD1. Germline V gives CDR1 WNHNN, CDR2 SYGVQD (reference sequence). The CDR3 covers 15 residues. J was trimmed by 9 bases and V by 5 bases; bases with no gene match: 14.